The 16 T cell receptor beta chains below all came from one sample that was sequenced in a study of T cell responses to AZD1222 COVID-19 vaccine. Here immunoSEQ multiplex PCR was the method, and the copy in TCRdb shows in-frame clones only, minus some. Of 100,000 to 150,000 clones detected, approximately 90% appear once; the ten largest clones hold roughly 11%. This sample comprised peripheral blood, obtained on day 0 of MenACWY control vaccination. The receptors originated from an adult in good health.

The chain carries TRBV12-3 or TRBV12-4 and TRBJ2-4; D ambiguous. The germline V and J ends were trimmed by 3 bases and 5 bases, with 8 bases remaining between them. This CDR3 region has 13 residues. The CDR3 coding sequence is TGTGCCAGCAGTTTTCAAGGTCAAAACATTCAGTACTTC. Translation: CASSFQGQNIQYF.

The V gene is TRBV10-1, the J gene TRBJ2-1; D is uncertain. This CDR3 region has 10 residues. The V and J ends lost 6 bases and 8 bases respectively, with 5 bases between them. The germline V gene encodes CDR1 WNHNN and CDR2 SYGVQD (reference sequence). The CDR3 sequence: CASRRYEQFF. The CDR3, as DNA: TGCGCCAGCAGGAGGTATGAGCAGTTCTTC.

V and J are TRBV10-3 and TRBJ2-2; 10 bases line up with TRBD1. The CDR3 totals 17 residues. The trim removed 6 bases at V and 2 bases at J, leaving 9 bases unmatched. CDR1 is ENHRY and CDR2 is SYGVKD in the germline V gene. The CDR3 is CAISGDRGESNTGELFF. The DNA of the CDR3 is TGTGCCATCAGCGGGGACAGGGGCGAGTCCAACACCGGGGAGCTGTTTTTT.

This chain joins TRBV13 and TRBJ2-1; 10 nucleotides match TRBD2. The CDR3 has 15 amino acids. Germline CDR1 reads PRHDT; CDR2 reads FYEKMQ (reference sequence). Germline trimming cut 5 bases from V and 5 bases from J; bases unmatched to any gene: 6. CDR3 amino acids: CASSPTSGSHNEQFF. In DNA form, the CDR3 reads TGTGCCAGCAGCCCGACTAGCGGGTCTCACAATGAGCAGTTCTTC.

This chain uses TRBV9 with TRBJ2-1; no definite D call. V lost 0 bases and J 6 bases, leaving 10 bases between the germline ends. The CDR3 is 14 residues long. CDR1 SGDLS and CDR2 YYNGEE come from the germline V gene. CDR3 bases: TGTGCCAGCAGCGTAGCCGGCGCAGGCAATGAGCAGTTCTTC. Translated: CASSVAGAGNEQFF.

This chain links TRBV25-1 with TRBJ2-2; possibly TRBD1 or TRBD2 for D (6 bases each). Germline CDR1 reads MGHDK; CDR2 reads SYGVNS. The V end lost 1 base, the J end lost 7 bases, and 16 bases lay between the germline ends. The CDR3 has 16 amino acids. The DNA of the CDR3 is TGTGCCAGCAGTGAATTACAGGGAGGATTTGACGGGGAGCTGTTTTTT. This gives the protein CASSELQGGFDGELFF. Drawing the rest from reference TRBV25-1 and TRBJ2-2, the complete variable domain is EADIYQTPRYLVIGTGKKITLECSQTMGHDKMYWYQQDPGMELHLIHYSYGVNSTEKGDLSSESTVSRIRTEHFPLTLESARPSHTSQYLCASSELQGGFDGELFFGEGSRLTVL.

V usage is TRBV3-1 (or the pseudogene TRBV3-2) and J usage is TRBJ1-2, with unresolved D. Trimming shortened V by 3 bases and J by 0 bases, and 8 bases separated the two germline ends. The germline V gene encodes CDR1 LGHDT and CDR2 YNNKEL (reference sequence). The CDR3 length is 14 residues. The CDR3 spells CASSQAASNYGYTF. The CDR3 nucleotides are TGTGCCAGCAGCCAGGCGGCCTCTAACTATGGCTACACCTTC.

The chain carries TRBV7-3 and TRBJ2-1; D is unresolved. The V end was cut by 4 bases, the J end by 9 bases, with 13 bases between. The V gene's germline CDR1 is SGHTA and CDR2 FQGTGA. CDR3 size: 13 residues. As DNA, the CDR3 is TGTGCCAGCAGCTCCCCGGGCGGAAGTGAGCAGTTCTTC. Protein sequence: CASSSPGGSEQFF.

CDR3 bases: TGTGCCACCAGCAGAGATCCAGGGCTTGCCAAAAACATTCAGTACTTC. Encoded protein: CATSRDPGLAKNIQYF. The chain is built from TRBV15 and TRBJ2-4; D perhaps matches TRBD1 (5 bases). V dropped 0 bases and J dropped 1 base, with 10 bases sitting between them. This CDR3 has 16 amino acids. Per the germline V gene, CDR1 is LNHNV and CDR2 is YYDKDF (reference sequence).

The CDR3 spells CASSRDRYQETQYF. CDR3 nucleotides: TGTGCCAGCAGCCGGGACAGGTACCAAGAGACCCAGTACTTC. The chain links TRBV11-3 to TRBJ2-5, with 8 positions matching TRBD1. Germline CDR1 and CDR2: SGHNT and YENEEA. J lost 0 bases, V lost 5 bases, and 2 bases had no gene match. This CDR3 comprises 14 residues.

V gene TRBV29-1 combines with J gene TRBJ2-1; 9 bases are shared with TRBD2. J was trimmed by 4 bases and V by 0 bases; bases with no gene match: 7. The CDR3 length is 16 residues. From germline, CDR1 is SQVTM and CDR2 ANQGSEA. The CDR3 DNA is TGCAGCGTTGAAGAAGTCGGTAGCGGGAGTTACAATGAGCAGTTCTTC. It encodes CSVEEVGSGSYNEQFF.

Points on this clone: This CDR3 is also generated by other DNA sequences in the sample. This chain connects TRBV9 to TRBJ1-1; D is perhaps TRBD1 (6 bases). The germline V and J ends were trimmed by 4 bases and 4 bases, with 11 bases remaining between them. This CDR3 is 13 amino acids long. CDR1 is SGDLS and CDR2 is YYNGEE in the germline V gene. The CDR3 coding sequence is TGTGCCAGCAGCTTGGGGGGCGGCACTGAAGCTTTCTTT. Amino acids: CASSLGGGTEAFF.

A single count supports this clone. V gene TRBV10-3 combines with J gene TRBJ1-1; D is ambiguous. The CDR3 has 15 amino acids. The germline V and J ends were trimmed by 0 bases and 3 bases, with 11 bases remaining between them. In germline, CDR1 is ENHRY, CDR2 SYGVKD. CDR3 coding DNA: TGTGCCATCAGTGAGTCTAGGGCCCGGGACACTGAAGCTTTCTTT. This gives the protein CAISESRARDTEAFF.

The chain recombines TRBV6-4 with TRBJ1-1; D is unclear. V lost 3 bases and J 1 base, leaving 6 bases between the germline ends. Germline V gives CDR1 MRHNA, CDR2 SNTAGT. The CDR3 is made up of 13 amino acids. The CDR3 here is CASSETENTEAFF. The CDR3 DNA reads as TGTGCCAGCAGTGAAACAGAGAACACTGAAGCTTTCTTT.

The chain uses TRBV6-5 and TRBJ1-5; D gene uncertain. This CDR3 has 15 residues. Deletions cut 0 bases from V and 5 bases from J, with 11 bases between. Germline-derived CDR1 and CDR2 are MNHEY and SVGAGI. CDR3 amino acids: CASSYSRVGDQPQHF. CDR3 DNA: TGTGCCAGCAGTTACTCAAGGGTCGGGGATCAGCCCCAGCATTTT.

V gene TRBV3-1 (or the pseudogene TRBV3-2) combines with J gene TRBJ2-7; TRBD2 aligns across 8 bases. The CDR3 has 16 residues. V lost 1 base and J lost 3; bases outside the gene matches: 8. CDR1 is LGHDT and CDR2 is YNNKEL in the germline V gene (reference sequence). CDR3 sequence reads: CASSQGLAGSYYEQYF. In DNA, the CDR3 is TGTGCCAGCAGCCAAGGTTTAGCGGGATCCTACTACGAGCAGTACTTC.